This record covers a single TCR beta chain. In the study's own analysis: Counts of nucleated cells, estimated from reference gene primer amplification, were obtained. Sequenced by immunoSEQ multiplex PCR; TCRdb stores in-frame clones only, minus some. D and trimming come from the DNA, and the V and J calls and clone size come from that table. Among about 82,000 clones listed, roughly 70% were seen once. Trimming at V came to 4 bases and at J to 0 bases, leaving 4 bases not matched to a gene. The CDR3 is 15 residues long. The germline CDR1 and CDR2 sequences are MNHEY and SVGEGT. This sample is drawn from a study of blood T cell repertoires in COVID-19. At the level of the study: Acute and convalescent COVID-19 specimens originated in the United States, Italy and Spain. Sources were T cells, B-cell-depleted T cells, or PBMCs; the material itself was cDNA or gDNA.

The receptor was derived from a human donor with acute or convalescent COVID-19. The donor label of this sample is uncertain. The sequencing input was peripheral blood. The gene calls are TRBV6-2 or TRBV6-3 and TRBJ1-1, with 8 positions matching TRBD1. CDR3 amino acids: CASSSRGLLNTEAFF. The DNA for the CDR3 is TGTGCCAGCAGTTCCAGGGGGCTCCTGAACACTGAAGCTTTCTTT.